The present TCR beta chain was sequenced within a study of T cell repertoires in cytomegalovirus infection. Per the germline V gene, CDR1 is ENHRY and CDR2 is SYGVKD. This CDR3 is built from 14 residues. The J segment lost 6 bases and the V segment lost 3 bases, leaving 6 bases of the junction unmatched. A single record per CDR3 protein comes from TCRdb applying MiXCR to the reads. The top ten hold roughly 8.7% of the sample, which has some 350,000 distinct CDR3 sequences, approximately 18% seen once. This TCR was recovered from a human donor in good health (CMV status not recorded). Some clones in this sample may be carry-over from other donors' samples. Sequenced sample: PBMCs. The chain links TRBV10-3 to TRBJ2-3, with TRBD2 matching over 7 bases. The CDR3, as DNA: TGTGCCATCAGTGAAGCGGGGCCTAGGGATACGCAGTATTTT. Protein product: CAISEAGPRDTQYF.